The 21 T cell receptor beta chains below come from one sample, sequenced in a study of blood T cell repertoires in COVID-19. Some clones are missing from TCRdb's copy, which holds only in-frame ones; the method was immunoSEQ multiplex PCR. The sample lists 60,000 to 70,000 clones; approximately 87% were seen once. Sequenced: peripheral blood. These receptors all come from a woman between 55 and 75 years old with acute or convalescent COVID-19.

CDR3 nucleotides: TGTGCCAGCAGCTTCCGGCGGGGGTTTGGCTCCTACAATGAGCAGTTCTTC. It specifies CASSFRRGFGSYNEQFF. This sequence joins TRBV7-9 and TRBJ2-1; TRBD2 agrees at 7 bases. The CDR3 totals 17 residues. After removal of 3 bases from V and 0 bases from J, the junction contained 8 bases not matched to a gene. Germline V gene data show CDR1 as SEHNR and CDR2 as FQNEAQ (reference sequence).

The V call is TRBV18, the J call TRBJ2-5, with 10 bases that match TRBD2. Germline CDR1 and CDR2: KGHSH and LQKENI. J was trimmed by 13 bases and V by 0 bases; bases with no gene match: 8. This CDR3 has 14 residues. In nucleotides, the CDR3 is TGTGCCAGCTCACCACCAGCGGGGGGGCTCAAGTCGTACTTC. The encoded protein is CASSPPAGGLKSYF.

V gene TRBV13 combines with J gene TRBJ2-5; 7 bases line up with TRBD2. Germline CDR1 is PRHDT and CDR2 is FYEKMQ (reference sequence). Losses at the gene ends were 0 bases for V and 2 bases for J; bases not matched to a gene: 12. CDR3 size: 18 residues. In DNA, the CDR3 is TGTGCCAGCAGCTTAGGCCGACGGATATGGGGGGGGCAAGAGACCCAGTACTTC. This encodes CASSLGRRIWGGQETQYF.

V gene TRBV5-4 combines with J gene TRBJ2-3; 9 nucleotides match TRBD1. V gave up 4 bases and J gave up 6 bases; unmatched junction bases: 3. The V gene's germline CDR1 is SGHNT and CDR2 YYREEE (reference sequence). The CDR3 has 13 amino acids. CDR3 bases: TGTGCCAGCAGCCGGACAGGGGTGGATACGCAGTATTTT. This codes for CASSRTGVDTQYF.

This chain links TRBV19 with TRBJ2-1; perhaps TRBD2 as D (6 bases). CDR1 and CDR2 from the germline V gene are LNHDA and SQIVND (reference sequence). Trimming took off 8 bases at V and 7 bases at J, with 21 bases between the two ends. This CDR3 comprises 15 residues. The CDR3 DNA follows: TGTGCCAGTCGGGAGTCTAATACGAATTCTAATGAGCAGTTCTTC. Its translation is CASRESNTNSNEQFF. The complete variable domain, with remaining parts taken from reference TRBV19 and TRBJ2-1, reads DGGITQSPKYLFRKEGQNVTLSCEQNLNHDAMYWYRQDPGQGLRLIYYSQIVNDFQKGDIAEGYSVSREKKESFPLTVTSAQKNPTAFYLCASRESNTNSNEQFFGPGTRLTVL.

The CDR3 spells CASRGTTSTDTQYF. The CDR3 coding sequence is TGTGCCAGCAGGGGGACTACGAGCACAGATACGCAGTATTTT. The chain combines TRBV6-5 with TRBJ2-3, with 7 nucleotides matching TRBD2. In germline, CDR1 is MNHEY, CDR2 SVGAGI. The CDR3 has 14 residues. With 6 bases clipped from V and 0 bases from J, the junction kept 3 bases outside the gene matches.

The rearrangement joins TRBV2 to TRBJ1-2, with 8 bases fitting TRBD1. J was trimmed by 5 bases and V by 1 base; bases with no gene match: 0. Germline values: CDR1 SNHLY, CDR2 FYNNEI. There are 13 residues in the CDR3. CDR3 coding DNA: TGTGCCAGCAGTGAAGGGACAGGGTATGGCTACACCTTC. Translation: CASSEGTGYGYTF.

The V call is TRBV7-9, the J call TRBJ1-1, with 10 bases aligning to TRBD1. V was clipped by 5 bases and J by 8 bases; unmatched bases: 8. Germline V gene lookup returns CDR1 SEHNR and CDR2 FQNEAQ (reference sequence). The CDR3 loop spans 14 amino acids. The CDR3 reads CASSPSGTGAEAFF. The CDR3 DNA reads as TGTGCCAGCAGCCCTAGTGGGACAGGGGCCGAAGCTTTCTTT.

CDR3 residues: CASSDGTGSGNTIYF. In DNA form, the CDR3 reads TGTGCCAGCAGCGACGGGACAGGCTCTGGAAACACCATATATTTT. This chain uses TRBV5-6 with TRBJ1-3; 8 nucleotides agree with TRBD1. CDR1 and CDR2 (germline): SGHDT, YYEEEE. The length of the CDR3 is 15 residues. J was trimmed by 0 bases and V by 4 bases; bases with no gene match: 3.

The genes are TRBV2 and TRBJ1-2; D remains unclear. Trimming took 0 bases from V and 5 from J, leaving 16 bases between them. The V gene's germline CDR1 is SNHLY and CDR2 FYNNEI. The CDR3 extends over 16 amino acids. CDR3 region: CASSEALTWQRYGYTF. The DNA of the CDR3 is TGTGCCAGCAGTGAAGCGCTGACGTGGCAGAGGTATGGCTACACCTTC.

The V and J genes are TRBV5-6 and TRBJ2-6; possibly TRBD1 for D (5 bases). V lost 4 bases and J lost 0, with 8 bases in between. This CDR3 region has 15 residues. Germline values: CDR1 SGHDT, CDR2 YYEEEE. CDR3 nucleotides: TGTGCCAGCAGCCAGGGCCTCTCTGGGGCCAACGTCCTGACTTTC. Its protein is CASSQGLSGANVLTF.

This chain joins TRBV28 and TRBJ1-6, with TRBD1 identical over 8 bases. This CDR3 contains 14 residues. The germline CDR1 and CDR2 sequences are MDHEN and SYDVKM. Trimming at V came to 6 bases and at J to 11 bases, leaving 9 bases not matched to a gene. The CDR3, as DNA: TGTGCCAGCAGCGTCAGGGGGCGCAGGACACCCCTCCACTTT. Residues: CASSVRGRRTPLHF.

This clone has only one observation. The chain joins TRBV7-9 to TRBJ2-3, with D possibly matching TRBD1 (5 bases). The CDR3 has 14 residues. Between the trimmed V and J ends, which lost 1 base and 3 bases, there was a span of 8 bases. Germline CDR1 SEHNR, CDR2 FQNEAQ (reference sequence). CDR3 nucleotides: TGTGCCAGCAGCTTAGTGGCAGGGACAGATACGCAGTATTTT. Protein sequence: CASSLVAGTDTQYF. Full variable domain (rest looked up from reference TRBV7-9 and TRBJ2-3): DTGVSQNPRHKITKRGQNVTFRCDPISEHNRLYWYRQTLGQGPEFLTYFQNEAQLEKSRLLSDRFSAERPKGSFSTLEIQRTEQGDSAMYLCASSLVAGTDTQYFGPGTRLTVL.

The J gene is TRBJ1-1, the V gene TRBV15; D is unclear. CDR1 and CDR2 (germline): LNHNV, YYDKDF (reference sequence). The CDR3 is 14 residues long. V dropped 0 bases and J dropped 0 bases, with 5 bases sitting between them. Here the CDR3 reads CATSRDRVNTEAFF. The CDR3 nucleotides read TGTGCCACCAGCAGAGATCGGGTGAACACTGAAGCTTTCTTT.

V and J are TRBV5-1 and TRBJ2-3, with a tentative D call TRBD1 (7 bases). V gave up 5 bases and J gave up 2 bases, with 12 bases separating them. Germline V gene lookup returns CDR1 SGHRS and CDR2 YFSETQ. This CDR3 spans 14 amino acids. CDR3 bases: TGCGCCAGCAGGGAGGGGACAGTCACAGATACGCAGTATTTT. It specifies CASREGTVTDTQYF.

The chain joins TRBV2 to TRBJ2-7; 9 bases align to TRBD2. CDR3 length: 15 amino acids. The germline V gene has CDR1 SNHLY and CDR2 FYNNEI. Unmatched junction bases numbered 5, after V lost 1 base and J lost 4 bases. The CDR3 here is CASSEGLAGLYEQYV. The DNA of the CDR3 is TGTGCCAGCAGTGAAGGGCTAGCGGGGCTTTACGAGCAGTACGTC.

The chain uses TRBV7-9 and TRBJ2-5; D is possibly TRBD2 (6 bases). Germline loops: CDR1 SEHNR, CDR2 FQNEAQ (reference sequence). The CDR3 consists of 14 residues. Trimming left V 5 bases short and J 3 bases short, with 13 bases between. The CDR3: CASSDSGTEETQYF. The CDR3, as DNA: TGTGCCAGCAGCGACTCCGGGACTGAAGAGACCCAGTACTTC.

V is TRBV19 and J is TRBJ2-3; the D gene is possibly TRBD1 (5 bases). CDR1 and CDR2 (germline): LNHDA, SQIVND (reference sequence). The ends were cut back, 6 bases at V and 3 bases at J, with 13 bases in the middle. This CDR3 region has 14 residues. The CDR3 region is CASRSDTGTDTQYF. The CDR3 DNA reads TGTGCCAGTAGGTCGGACACTGGGACAGATACGCAGTATTTT. The full variable domain, completed using reference TRBV19 and TRBJ2-3, is DGGITQSPKYLFRKEGQNVTLSCEQNLNHDAMYWYRQDPGQGLRLIYYSQIVNDFQKGDIAEGYSVSREKKESFPLTVTSAQKNPTAFYLCASRSDTGTDTQYFGPGTRLTVL.

The chain has TRBV6-6 and TRBJ1-2; D is ambiguous. V gave up 0 bases and J gave up 3 bases, with 5 bases separating them. The CDR3 extends over 13 amino acids. Germline V gene sequence: CDR1 MNHNY, CDR2 SVGAGI (reference sequence). The CDR3 sequence: CASSYSADYGYTF. CDR3 bases: TGTGCCAGCAGTTACTCGGCGGACTATGGCTACACCTTC.

The V call is TRBV19, the J call TRBJ1-5; 10 nucleotides match TRBD1. CDR1 is LNHDA, CDR2 SQIVND, per germline (reference sequence). The CDR3 sequence is 16 residues long. The trim removed 3 bases at V and 2 bases at J, leaving 4 bases unmatched. This CDR3 reads CASSIIGTGGNQPQHF. The CDR3 DNA follows: TGTGCCAGTAGTATTATCGGGACAGGGGGCAATCAGCCCCAGCATTTT. Variable domain in full (rest from reference TRBV19 and TRBJ1-5): DGGITQSPKYLFRKEGQNVTLSCEQNLNHDAMYWYRQDPGQGLRLIYYSQIVNDFQKGDIAEGYSVSREKKESFPLTVTSAQKNPTAFYLCASSIIGTGGNQPQHFGDGTRLSIL.

The chain carries TRBV20-1 and TRBJ1-1; D uncertain. Trimming took 7 bases from V and 5 from J, leaving 11 bases between them. The CDR3 covers 11 residues. Germline values: CDR1 DFQATT, CDR2 SNEGSKA (reference sequence). Written as DNA, the CDR3 is TGCAGTGGGTGGGGAGGGACTGAAGCTTTCTTT. This codes for CSGWGGTEAFF.